This T cell receptor (beta chain) stems from a study of Graves' ophthalmopathy and Graves' hyperthyroidism. Study-wide results and limits: Among expanded thyroid clonotypes above 0.001 frequency, most also occurred in blood.

In the case of this clonotype: Its specificity is not known.

This CDR3 region has 15 residues. V lost 5 bases, J lost 3 bases, and 9 bases stayed unmatched. In this cohort, patients with other autoimmune diseases, uncontrolled infections, pregnancy or lactation were excluded. The diagnosis was founded upon clinical symptoms, serum thyroxine, TRAb, thyroid ultrasound and orbital computed tomography. The PBMC fraction was derived from about 9.5 ml of fresh peripheral blood. Investigators amplified TCR beta CDR3 regions from RNA transcripts. RT-PCR with HTBI primers came first, then second-round multiplex PCR. TCRdb recomputed calls from the multiplex PCR reads with MiXCR, one row per CDR3 protein. The table has approximately 480,000 distinct CDR3 sequences, 13% to 15% seen once; the top ten hold about a tenth.

The chain employs TRBV12-3 or TRBV12-4 and TRBJ1-2; 7 bases align to TRBD1. The sequenced sample consisted of blood. This TCR was recovered from a woman aged 25 to 39 with Graves' ophthalmopathy. CDR3 nucleotide sequence: TGTGCCAGCAGTCCCCGGGACAGATCCCACTATGGCTACACCTTC. Encoded protein: CASSPRDRSHYGYTF.